A single T cell receptor (beta chain) is shown here with its context. Assay used: immunoSEQ multiplex PCR; TCRdb lists only in-frame clones, some missing. The sample records about 42,000 clones, about 85% being singletons. The record originates from a study of T cell changes during pregnancy in multiple sclerosis. Trimming stripped 7 bases from V and 4 bases from J, with 20 bases between. There are 14 residues in the CDR3. Per germline, CDR1 SQVTM and CDR2 ANQGSEA. The source material was CD4+ T cells from peripheral blood mononuclear cells, sampled after pregnancy. V and J are TRBV29-1 and TRBJ2-7; weak D call: TRBD1 (5 bases). This TCR derives from a female donor with multiple sclerosis, enrolled in a pregnancy study. The CDR3 nucleotides read TGCAGCGCCAGAAAGGATTGGACATCTTACGAGCAGTACTTC. Residues: CSARKDWTSYEQYF.